Below are 7 T cell receptor beta chains sequenced from a single sample in a study of T cells in Graves' hyperthyroidism and ophthalmopathy. RNA transcripts served as the template for amplifying TCR beta CDR3 regions. TCR CDR3 regions were first amplified by RT-PCR with HTBI primers. TCRdb recomputed calls from the multiplex PCR reads with MiXCR, one row per CDR3 protein. The sample lists under 400,000 distinct CDR3 sequences, roughly 13% occurring once. Sequencing was performed on blood. The receptors were sampled from a young woman with Graves' hyperthyroidism.

This clonotype was counted between two and nine times. The CDR3 here is CASSGTGTNIQYF. The CDR3 nucleotides are TGTGCCAGTAGTGGGACAGGGACTAACATTCAGTACTTC. The chain combines TRBV19 with TRBJ2-4, with 9 positions matching TRBD1. V shed 5 bases and J 7 bases; nucleotides not matched to a gene: 3. Looked up from germline, CDR1 is LNHDA and CDR2 is SQIVND (reference sequence). The CDR3 spans 13 residues.

This chain uses TRBV4-3 with TRBJ2-2; tentatively, D is TRBD2 (5 bases). The CDR3 has 16 residues. V lost 0 bases and J 3 bases, leaving 11 bases between the germline ends. In germline, CDR1 is LGHNA, CDR2 YSLEER. CDR3 residues: CASSQDARADTGELFF. For the CDR3, the DNA is TGCGCCAGCAGCCAAGATGCGAGGGCCGACACCGGGGAGCTGTTTTTT.

This clonotype came up a few times. The chain employs TRBV7-9 and TRBJ2-3; 13 bases line up with TRBD2. This CDR3 is built from 20 residues. V lost 4 bases and J lost 3; bases outside the gene matches: 16. Germline assignment: CDR1 SEHNR and CDR2 FQNEAQ (reference sequence). The CDR3 DNA sequence: TGTGCCAGCAGCTCACCACTGACTTGGACTAGCGGGAGTGAAACAGATACGCAGTATTTT. This codes for CASSSPLTWTSGSETDTQYF.

This clonotype was picked up many times. The chain combines TRBV13 with TRBJ2-3; TRBD2 matches at 11 bases. Per the germline V gene, CDR1 is PRHDT and CDR2 is FYEKMQ (reference sequence). The CDR3 is made up of 16 amino acids. The trim removed 4 bases at V and 0 bases at J, leaving 3 bases unmatched. This chain's CDR3 is CASSSRLAGSTDTQYF. As DNA, the CDR3 is TGTGCCAGCAGCTCCAGACTAGCGGGAAGCACAGATACGCAGTATTTT.

This chain joins TRBV15 and TRBJ1-3; 8 nucleotides agree with TRBD1. This CDR3 has 15 residues. With V trimmed by 5 bases and J by 2 bases, 5 bases remained unmatched. Germline CDR1 LNHNV, CDR2 YYDKDF (reference sequence). CDR3 protein: CATSLDRGTGNTIYF. DNA for the CDR3: TGTGCCACCAGCCTTGACAGGGGAACTGGAAACACCATATATTTT.

The sample holds many counts of this clonotype. The V call is TRBV28, the J call TRBJ2-1, with 8 bases matching TRBD2. CDR3 length: 15 residues. V lost 5 bases, J lost 7 bases, and 10 bases stayed unmatched. Looked up from germline, CDR1 is MDHEN and CDR2 is SYDVKM. Here the CDR3 DNA reads TGTGCCAGCAGTCCCCTAGCGGGTTATGGGAATGAGCAGTTCTTC. This codes for CASSPLAGYGNEQFF.

This chain joins TRBV5-8 and TRBJ1-1, with 7 bases aligning to TRBD1. There are 19 residues in the CDR3. The trim removed 6 bases at V and 0 bases at J, leaving 20 bases unmatched. In germline, CDR1 is SGHTS, CDR2 YDEGEE. The CDR3 coding sequence is TGTGCCAGCAACTTTGACGAGGGACAGATTCAATACATGAACACTGAAGCTTTCTTT. Translating it yields CASNFDEGQIQYMNTEAFF. The full variable domain, rest sourced from reference TRBV5-8 and TRBJ1-1, is EAGVTQSPTHLIKTRGQQATLRCSPISGHTSVYWYQQALGLGLQFLLWYDEGEERNRGNFPPRFSGRQFPNYSSELNVNALELEDSALYLCASNFDEGQIQYMNTEAFFGQGTRLTVV.